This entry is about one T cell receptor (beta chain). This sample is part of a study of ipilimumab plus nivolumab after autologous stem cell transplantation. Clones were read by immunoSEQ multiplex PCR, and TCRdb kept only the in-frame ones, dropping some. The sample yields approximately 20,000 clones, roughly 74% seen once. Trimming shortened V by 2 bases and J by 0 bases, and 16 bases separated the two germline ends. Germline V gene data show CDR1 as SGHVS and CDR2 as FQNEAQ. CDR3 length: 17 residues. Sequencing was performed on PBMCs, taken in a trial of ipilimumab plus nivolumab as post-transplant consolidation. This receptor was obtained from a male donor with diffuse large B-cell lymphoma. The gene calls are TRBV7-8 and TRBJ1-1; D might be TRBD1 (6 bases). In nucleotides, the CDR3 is TGTGCCAGCAGCTTAAATACCCAGGGGTTCTTGAACACTGAAGCTTTCTTT. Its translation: CASSLNTQGFLNTEAFF. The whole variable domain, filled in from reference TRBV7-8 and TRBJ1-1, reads GAGVSQSPRYKVAKRGQDVALRCDPISGHVSLFWYQQALGQGPEFLTYFQNEAQLDKSGLPSDRFFAERPEGSVSTLKIQRTQQEDSAVYLCASSLNTQGFLNTEAFFGQGTRLTVV.